This T cell receptor (beta chain) was recovered during a study of cytomegalovirus exposure and HLA in healthy donors. Turning to the study itself: Of the donors genotyped, some 400 in all, about 76% fell in the Caucasian-associated ancestry cluster. Study observations and caveats: Follow-up analysis later connected one missense variant in DCLRE1C with trimming of TCR beta V- and J-genes. Compared with the roughly 730-donor mean, an Asian-associated ancestry cluster reportedly had fewer N-insertions, according to a later analysis.

The PCR made use of 60 Vbeta and 13 Jbeta primers. Profiling relied on immunoSEQ multiplex PCR, and the TCRdb table lists in-frame clones only, not all of them. The profile shows 130,000 to 150,000 clones, about 78% of them singletons. Sampled while nominally healthy, donors likely had unrecorded immune exposures. CDR3 length: 15 amino acids. CDR1 and CDR2 from the germline V gene are SGDLS and YYNGEE. Trimming removed 0 bases at V and 1 base at J, with 8 bases between. Regarding this clone: The antigen remains unidentified.

J is TRBJ2-1 and V is TRBV9, with D maybe TRBD1 (6 bases). The receptor was derived from a male donor in good health and CMV-seronegative. Material for sequencing was PBMCs. The CDR3 reads CASSVDRASYNEQFF. CDR3 coding DNA: TGTGCCAGCAGCGTAGACAGGGCATCCTACAATGAGCAGTTCTTC.